The 26 T cell receptor beta chains in this list originate from one sample, sequenced in a study of OX40 agonist ivuxolimab in advanced cancers. Assay used: immunoSEQ multiplex PCR; TCRdb lists only in-frame clones, some missing. Among about 42,000 clones listed, roughly 90% were seen once. Sequencing was performed on CD4+ or CD8+ T cells sorted from blood, taken in a trial of the OX40 agonist ivuxolimab. Receptor source: an adult with an advanced solid tumor such as melanoma, head and neck, liver or kidney cancer.

The chain carries TRBV5-1 and TRBJ1-1; unclear D gene. Between the trimmed V and J ends, which lost 6 bases and 4 bases, there was a span of 16 bases. The length of the CDR3 is 14 residues. CDR1 SGHRS and CDR2 YFSETQ come from the germline V gene. CDR3 nucleotides: TGCGCCAGCACCCCAGGCGGCGGGGTCACTGAAGCTTTCTTT. This sequence encodes CASTPGGGVTEAFF.

This clone was detected a few times. This sequence joins TRBV29-1 and TRBJ2-2; 12 nucleotides match TRBD1. V lost 5 bases to trimming and J lost 8 bases; unmatched junction nucleotides: 15. This CDR3 is built from 17 residues. CDR1 is SQVTM and CDR2 is ANQGSEA in the germline V gene. In DNA form, the CDR3 reads TGCAGCGTTCCAAACGGGGTTGGGACAGGGGGCTTTGGGGAGCTGTTTTTT. It translates to CSVPNGVGTGGFGELFF.

The chain combines TRBV9 with TRBJ2-1; D is possibly TRBD2 (5 bases). V lost 1 base and J 3 bases, leaving 14 bases between the germline ends. The CDR3 length is 16 residues. CDR1 is SGDLS and CDR2 is YYNGEE in the germline V gene. The CDR3 loop reads CASSVFAAERYNEQFF. The CDR3 DNA sequence: TGTGCCAGCAGCGTATTTGCAGCGGAGCGCTACAATGAGCAGTTCTTC.

This chain joins TRBV5-1 and TRBJ2-2; the D gene is possibly TRBD1 (6 bases). Looked up from germline, CDR1 is SGHRS and CDR2 is YFSETQ. The CDR3 covers 15 residues. V was trimmed by 3 bases and J by 4 bases, leaving 13 bases between them. Here the CDR3 DNA reads TGCGCCAGCAGCTCTAGGACAGAATTCACCGGGGAGCTGTTTTTT. Translation: CASSSRTEFTGELFF.

The chain has TRBV19 and TRBJ1-1; D is possibly TRBD1 (5 bases). Germline V gives CDR1 LNHDA, CDR2 SQIVND (reference sequence). This CDR3 has 12 amino acids. With 6 bases removed from V and 5 bases from J, the gap between germline ends came to 10 bases. CDR3 in DNA: TGTGCCAGTAGAAGGGGTGGAACTGAAGCTTTCTTT. This gives the protein CASRRGGTEAFF.

The chain couples TRBV29-1 to TRBJ2-7; D gene unclear. The V gene lost 1 base and the J gene lost 5 bases, with 6 bases spanning the gap. CDR3 length equals 11 residues. CDR1 and CDR2 from the germline V gene are SQVTM and ANQGSEA. The DNA for the CDR3 is TGCAGCGTTGAAGTGACCAACGAGCAGTACTTC. This encodes CSVEVTNEQYF.

As concerns this clone: One end of the junction is discordant with germline, which a read error may explain. Other DNA variants within this sample encode the same CDR3. This chain uses TRBV6-5 with TRBJ2-1; 7 bases match TRBD2. Germline CDR1 is MNHEY and CDR2 is SVGAGI. The CDR3 sequence is 13 residues long. CDR3 sequence: CASSLGLNNEQFF. In DNA, the CDR3 is TGCGCCAGCAGTTTGGGACTAAACAATGAGCAGTTCTTC.

This clone was found a few times. The chain combines TRBV7-4 with TRBJ1-2; no reliable D call. The CDR3 is made up of 13 amino acids. CDR1 is SGHVT, CDR2 SQSDAQ, per germline. Deletions cut 5 bases from V and 8 bases from J, with 15 bases between. CDR3 sequence: CASSVTPRGGYTF. CDR3 sequence (DNA): TGTGCCAGCAGCGTCACACCCCGCGGGGGCTACACCTTC.

The J gene is TRBJ1-2, the V gene TRBV29-1; D not certain. CDR3 length: 13 residues. V lost 2 bases to trimming and J lost 4 bases, with 11 bases between them. Germline values: CDR1 SQVTM, CDR2 ANQGSEA. CDR3 DNA sequence: TGCAGCGTTGAACTCTGGGTGGGCTATGGCTACACCTTC. Translating gives CSVELWVGYGYTF.

This clone was observed a handful of times. This same CDR3 is encoded by further DNA sequences in the sample. The chain is built from TRBV6-6 and TRBJ2-2; no reliable D call. CDR3 length: 13 amino acids. Germline CDR1 MNHNY, CDR2 SVGAGI (reference sequence). The V end was cut by 3 bases, the J end by 5 bases, with 7 bases between. DNA for the CDR3: TGTGCCAGCAGTTATACGGGTACCGGGGAGCTGTTTTTT. It codes for CASSYTGTGELFF.

The chain joins TRBV6-5 to TRBJ2-1; no definite D call. Trimming removed 8 bases at V and 5 bases at J, with 7 bases between. CDR3 length equals 11 residues. Germline V gene sequence: CDR1 MNHEY, CDR2 SVGAGI. CDR3 sequence reads: CASRYNNEQFF. Here the CDR3 DNA reads TGTGCCAGCCGCTATAACAATGAGCAGTTCTTC.

In the case of this clone: Distinct nucleotide sequences in the sample also encode this CDR3. The chain carries TRBV5-1 and TRBJ2-7; 7 bases are a match to TRBD1. The trim removed 0 bases at V and 3 bases at J, leaving 3 bases unmatched. The CDR3 sequence is 14 residues long. Germline V gene lookup returns CDR1 SGHRS and CDR2 YFSETQ. The CDR3: CASSLGQGSYEQYF. The CDR3 DNA reads as TGCGCCAGCAGCTTGGGACAGGGAAGCTACGAGCAGTACTTC.

The rearrangement links TRBV19 to TRBJ2-3; perhaps D is TRBD1 or TRBD2 (6 bases each). With 4 bases removed from V and 2 bases from J, the gap between germline ends came to 10 bases. The length of the CDR3 is 14 residues. Germline values: CDR1 LNHDA, CDR2 SQIVND (reference sequence). CDR3 amino acids: CASSNRGPTDTQYF. CDR3 coding DNA: TGTGCCAGTAGTAACCGGGGGCCCACAGATACGCAGTATTTT.

This chain links TRBV7-2 with TRBJ2-1; TRBD2 matches 10 bases. The CDR3 extends over 16 amino acids. The ends lost 6 bases at V and 4 bases at J; junction bases unmatched: 9. The V gene's germline CDR1 is SGHTA and CDR2 FQGNSA. The CDR3 nucleotides are TGTGCCAGCAGGACCCGGTTACTAGCGGGGTACAATGAGCAGTTCTTC. It is translated as CASRTRLLAGYNEQFF.

The chain couples TRBV19 to TRBJ2-7; D unclear. Trimming pared 3 bases from V and 3 bases from J, leaving 12 bases between. In germline, CDR1 is LNHDA, CDR2 SQIVND (reference sequence). This CDR3 has 14 residues. This CDR3 reads CASSMAITHYEQYF. The DNA of the CDR3 is TGTGCCAGTAGTATGGCCATCACTCACTACGAGCAGTACTTC.

J is TRBJ2-1 and V is TRBV28; the match to TRBD1 covers 8 bases. Germline assignment: CDR1 MDHEN and CDR2 SYDVKM. There are 12 residues in the CDR3. The trim removed 2 bases at V and 12 bases at J, leaving 3 bases unmatched. DNA for the CDR3: TGTGCCAGCAGTTTAGGAGGGACAGGGCAGTTCTTC. Residues: CASSLGGTGQFF.

The rearrangement uses TRBV4-1 and TRBJ2-3; D is possibly TRBD1 (5 bases). Germline loops: CDR1 MGHRA, CDR2 YSYEKL. The CDR3 is 15 amino acids. V was trimmed by 4 bases and J by 2 bases, leaving 13 bases between them. The CDR3 reads CASSPRGAHTDTQYF. The CDR3 bases are TGCGCCAGCAGCCCTAGGGGTGCCCACACAGATACGCAGTATTTT.

The rearrangement uses TRBV2 and TRBJ1-5; D is unresolved. CDR3 length equals 15 residues. Looked up from germline, CDR1 is SNHLY and CDR2 is FYNNEI. V was clipped by 6 bases and J by 2 bases, with 14 bases between them. In DNA form, the CDR3 reads TGTGCCAGCAGGGGCCTATTGGGCGGCAATCAGCCCCAGCATTTT. Residues: CASRGLLGGNQPQHF. Full variable domain (remainder filled in from reference TRBV2 and TRBJ1-5): EPEVTQTPSHQVTQMGQEVILRCVPISNHLYFYWYRQILGQKVEFLVSFYNNEISEKSEIFDDQFSVERPDGSNFTLKIRSTKLEDSAMYFCASRGLLGGNQPQHFGDGTRLSIL.

The rearrangement links TRBV7-6 to TRBJ2-1; 10 bases map to TRBD2. There are 16 residues in the CDR3. Germline V lookup: CDR1 SGHVS, CDR2 FNYEAQ. V trimming: 2 bases; J trimming: 2 bases; junction bases outside the gene matches: 3. CDR3 residues: CASSLKTSGAYNEQFF. The CDR3 nucleotides are TGTGCCAGCAGCTTAAAAACTAGCGGGGCCTACAATGAGCAGTTCTTC.

The chain links TRBV7-6 to TRBJ2-1; TRBD1 might be the D (6 bases). Germline-derived CDR1 and CDR2 are SGHVS and FNYEAQ. V lost 3 bases and J 5 bases, leaving 14 bases between the germline ends. The CDR3 has 15 amino acids. CDR3 region: CASSLGAGGDNEQFF. The CDR3 bases are TGTGCCAGCAGCTTGGGGGCTGGAGGTGACAATGAGCAGTTCTTC. Full variable domain (rest looked up from reference TRBV7-6 and TRBJ2-1): GAGVSQSPRYKVTKRGQDVALRCDPISGHVSLYWYRQALGQGPEFLTYFNYEAQQDKSGLPNDRFSAERPEGSISTLTIQRTEQRDSAMYRCASSLGAGGDNEQFFGPGTRLTVL.

The V and J genes are TRBV27 and TRBJ2-3, with 10 bases lining up with TRBD2. The junction had 6 bases not matched to a gene; V was cut back by 2 bases and J by 4 bases. The germline V gene has CDR1 MNHEY and CDR2 SMNVEV (reference sequence). CDR3 length equals 16 residues. CDR3 sequence reads: CASSLQLAGIADTQYF. The CDR3 region has the DNA TGTGCCAGCAGTTTACAACTAGCGGGGATCGCAGATACGCAGTATTTT.

The chain links TRBV5-4 to TRBJ1-6; 7 nucleotides agree with TRBD1. In germline, CDR1 is SGHNT, CDR2 YYREEE (reference sequence). The J segment lost 7 bases and the V segment lost 2 bases, leaving 9 bases of the junction unmatched. The CDR3 has 16 residues. The CDR3 sequence is CASSFFVGTANSPLHF. CDR3 nucleotides: TGTGCCAGCAGCTTTTTCGTAGGGACAGCCAATTCACCCCTCCACTTT.

The chain couples TRBV9 to TRBJ1-1; maybe TRBD1 (5 bases). V lost 6 bases, J lost 0 bases, and 12 bases lay in between. The CDR3 runs 14 residues. Germline V gene data show CDR1 as SGDLS and CDR2 as YYNGEE. DNA of the CDR3: TGTGCCAGCACCCCGGGACTTATGAACACTGAAGCTTTCTTT. Amino acids: CASTPGLMNTEAFF.

The chain is built from TRBV7-9 and TRBJ2-3; the match to TRBD2 covers 9 bases. Germline V gives CDR1 SEHNR, CDR2 FQNEAQ (reference sequence). CDR3 length: 16 amino acids. V gave up 3 bases and J gave up 6 bases; unmatched junction bases: 10. The chain's CDR3 is CASSFDGLAGSDTQYF. The CDR3 DNA follows: TGTGCCAGCAGCTTTGACGGCCTAGCGGGATCGGATACGCAGTATTTT.

The gene calls are TRBV5-1 and TRBJ2-1; D possibly corresponds to TRBD1 (6 bases). With 5 bases removed from V and 3 bases from J, the gap between germline ends came to 12 bases. This CDR3 contains 14 residues. Germline V gives CDR1 SGHRS, CDR2 YFSETQ. The CDR3: CASRFRDNYNEQFF. The CDR3 DNA reads TGCGCCAGCAGGTTCCGGGACAACTACAATGAGCAGTTCTTC.

The chain combines TRBV9 with TRBJ1-1, with TRBD1 as a possible D gene (5 bases). The CDR3 length is 17 residues. The V gene's germline CDR1 is SGDLS and CDR2 YYNGEE. Trimming left V 3 bases short and J 1 base short, with 19 bases between. CDR3 protein: CASSGGRAGGTNTEAFF. CDR3 nucleotides: TGTGCCAGCAGCGGTGGAAGGGCCGGAGGGACGAACACTGAAGCTTTCTTT.